The following is a T cell receptor (beta chain) sequence with its context. Antigen: not known. The data are from a study of cytomegalovirus exposure and HLA in healthy donors. General study results and limits: Across all donors, roughly uniform sequencing depth was an assumption of the presence/absence analyses. Rates of TCR association differed by HLA locus in a later analysis, with DRB1 highest and HLA-C lowest.

PCR involved 60 Vbeta and 13 Jbeta primers. Repertoires were generated with immunoSEQ multiplex PCR, while TCRdb's copy carries only in-frame clones and drops some. The table includes 110,000 to 150,000 clones, 80% detected once. The germline V gene encodes CDR1 SGHTA and CDR2 FQGNSA. Losses at the gene ends were 4 bases for V and 11 bases for J; bases not matched to a gene: 15. The length of the CDR3 is 15 residues. The origin of this receptor is a man between 35 and 55 years old in good health and CMV-seronegative. The V gene is TRBV7-2, the J gene TRBJ2-5; 8 positions agree with TRBD2. The sequenced sample consisted of PBMCs. The CDR3 nucleotides are TGTGCCAGCAGCTCCCTAGCGGGCTCAAACGGAGAACAGTACTTC. Its protein is CASSSLAGSNGEQYF.